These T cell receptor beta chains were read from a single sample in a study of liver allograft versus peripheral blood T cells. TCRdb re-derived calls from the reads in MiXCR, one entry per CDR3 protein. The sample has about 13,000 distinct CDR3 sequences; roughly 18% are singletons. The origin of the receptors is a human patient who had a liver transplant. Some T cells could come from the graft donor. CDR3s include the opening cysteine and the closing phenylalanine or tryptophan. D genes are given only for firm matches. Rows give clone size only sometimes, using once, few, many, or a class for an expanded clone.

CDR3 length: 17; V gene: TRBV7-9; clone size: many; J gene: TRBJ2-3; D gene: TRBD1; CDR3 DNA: TGTGCCAGCAGCTTAAGGGGGGGACAGGGAAAATGGGATACGCAGTATTTT; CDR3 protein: CASSLRGGQGKWDTQYF
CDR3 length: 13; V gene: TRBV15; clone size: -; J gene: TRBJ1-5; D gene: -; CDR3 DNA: TGTGCCACCAGCAGAATCGGAGTGGAGCCCCAGCATTTT; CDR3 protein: CATSRIGVEPQHF
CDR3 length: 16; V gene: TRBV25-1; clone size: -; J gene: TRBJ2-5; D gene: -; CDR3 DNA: TGTGCCAGCAGTGATCCCCGCCAGCGGTTCCAAGAGACCCAGTACTTC; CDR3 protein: CASSDPRQRFQETQYF
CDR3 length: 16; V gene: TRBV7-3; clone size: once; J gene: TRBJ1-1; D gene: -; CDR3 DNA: TGTGCCAGCAGCCCTCGGGCGGGGGCGACGACGACTGAAGCTTTCTTT; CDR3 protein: CASSPRAGATTTEAFF
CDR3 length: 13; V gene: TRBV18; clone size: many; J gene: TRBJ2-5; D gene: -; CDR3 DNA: TGTGCCAGCTCACCAGGTGGGCAAGAGACCCAGTACTTC; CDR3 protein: CASSPGGQETQYF
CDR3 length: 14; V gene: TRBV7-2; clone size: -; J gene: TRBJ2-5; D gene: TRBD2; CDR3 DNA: TGTGCCAGTAGTGGGCAGGGACTAGTCGAGACCCAGTACTTC; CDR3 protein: CASSGQGLVETQYF
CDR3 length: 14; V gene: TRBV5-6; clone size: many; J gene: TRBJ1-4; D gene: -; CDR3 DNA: TGTGCCAGCAGCTTCCAAGGAACGAGTGAAAAACTGTTTTTT; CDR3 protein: CASSFQGTSEKLFF
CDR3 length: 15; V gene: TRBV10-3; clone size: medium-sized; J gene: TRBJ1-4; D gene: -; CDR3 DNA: TGTGCCATCAGTGAGTCGATGTCTCCAAATGAAAAACTGTTTTTT; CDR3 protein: CAISESMSPNEKLFF
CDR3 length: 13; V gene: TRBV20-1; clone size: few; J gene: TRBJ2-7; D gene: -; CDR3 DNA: TGCAGTGCTTCGAGCGGGTACCCCAACGAGCAGTACTTC; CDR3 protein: CSASSGYPNEQYF
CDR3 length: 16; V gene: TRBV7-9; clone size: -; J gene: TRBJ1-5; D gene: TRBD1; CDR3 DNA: TGTGCCAGCAGCTTAGCTGGCAGGGGGTTCAATCAGCCCCAGCATTTT; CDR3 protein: CASSLAGRGFNQPQHF
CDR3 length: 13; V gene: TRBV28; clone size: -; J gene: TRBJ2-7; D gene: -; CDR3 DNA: TGTGCCAGCAGGAGGGGGAGTGACTACGAGCAGTACTTC; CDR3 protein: CASRRGSDYEQYF
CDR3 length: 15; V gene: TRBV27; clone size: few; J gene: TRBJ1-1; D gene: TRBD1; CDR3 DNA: TGTGCCAGCAGGGGACAGGGGTGGGGGAACACTGAAGCTTTCTTT; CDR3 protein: CASRGQGWGNTEAFF
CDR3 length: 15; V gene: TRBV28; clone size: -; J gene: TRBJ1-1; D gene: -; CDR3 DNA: TGTGCCAGCAGTCTACTTCCAAGGCCCTACACTGAAGCTTTCTTT; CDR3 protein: CASSLLPRPYTEAFF
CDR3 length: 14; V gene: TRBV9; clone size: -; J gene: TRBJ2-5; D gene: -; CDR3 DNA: TGTGCCAGCAGCGTAGGGCGGTCGGGAGAGACCCAGTACTTC; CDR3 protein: CASSVGRSGETQYF
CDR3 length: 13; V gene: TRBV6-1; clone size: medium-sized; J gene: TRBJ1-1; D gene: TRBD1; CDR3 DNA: TGTGCCAGCACTGGGGACAGGTACACTGAAGCTTTCTTT; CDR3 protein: CASTGDRYTEAFF
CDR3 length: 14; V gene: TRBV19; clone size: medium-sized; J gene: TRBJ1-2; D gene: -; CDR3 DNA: TGTGCCAGTAATCAAAGGGTGGAGAACTATGGCTACACCTTC; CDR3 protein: CASNQRVENYGYTF
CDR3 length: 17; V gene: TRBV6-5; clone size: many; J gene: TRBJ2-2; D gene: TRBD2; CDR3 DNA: TGTGCCAGCGGGGGGACTAGCGGGAGGGGGAACACCGGGGAGCTGTTTTTT; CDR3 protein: CASGGTSGRGNTGELFF
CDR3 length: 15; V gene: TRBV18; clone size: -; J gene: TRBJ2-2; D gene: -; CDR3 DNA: TGTGCCAGCTCACGAGGGATACCCAACACCGGGGAGCTGTTTTTT; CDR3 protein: CASSRGIPNTGELFF
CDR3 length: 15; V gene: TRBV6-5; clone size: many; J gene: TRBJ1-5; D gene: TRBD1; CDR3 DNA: TGTGCCAGCAGTCACTCTACAGGGGATCATCAGCCCCAGCATTTT; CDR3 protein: CASSHSTGDHQPQHF
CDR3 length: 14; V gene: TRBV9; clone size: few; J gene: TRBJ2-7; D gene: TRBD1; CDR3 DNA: TGTGCCAGCAGCGTAGCGGGACAGGGGTACGAGCAGTACTTC; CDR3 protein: CASSVAGQGYEQYF
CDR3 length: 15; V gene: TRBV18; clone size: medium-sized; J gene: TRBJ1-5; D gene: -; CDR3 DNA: TGTGCCAGCTCACAAACGGGCGGGGAAGGTCAGCCCCAGCATTTT; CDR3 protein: CASSQTGGEGQPQHF
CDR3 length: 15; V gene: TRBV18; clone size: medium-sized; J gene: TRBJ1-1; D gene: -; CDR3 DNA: TGTGCCAGCTCACCAAACGCCAACGGAAACACTGAAGCTTTCTTT; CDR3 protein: CASSPNANGNTEAFF
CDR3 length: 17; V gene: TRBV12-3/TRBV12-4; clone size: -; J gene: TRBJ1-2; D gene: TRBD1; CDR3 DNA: TGTGCCAGCAGTTTAACGGTGGGGACAGGGTTGAGGAATGGCTACACCTTC; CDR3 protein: CASSLTVGTGLRNGYTF
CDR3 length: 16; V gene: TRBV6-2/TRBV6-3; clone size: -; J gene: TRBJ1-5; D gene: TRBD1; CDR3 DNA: TGTGCCAGCACCGCCGGGACAGGGGGAAGCAATCAGCCCCAGCATTTT; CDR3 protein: CASTAGTGGSNQPQHF
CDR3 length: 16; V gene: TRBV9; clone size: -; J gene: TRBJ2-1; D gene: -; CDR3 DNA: TGTGCCAGCAGCGTCTCGGGCCCGAGCTCCTACAATGAGCAGTTCTTC; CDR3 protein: CASSVSGPSSYNEQFF
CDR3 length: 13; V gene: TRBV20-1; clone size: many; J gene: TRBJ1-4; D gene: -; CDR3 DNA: TGCAGTGCAGGGCCGGGGGTTAATGAAAAACTGTTTTTT; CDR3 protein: CSAGPGVNEKLFF
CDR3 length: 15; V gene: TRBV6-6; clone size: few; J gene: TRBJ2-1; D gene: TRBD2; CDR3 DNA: TGTGCCAGCAGCTTGAGACTAGCGGCCACCAATGAGCAGTTCTTC; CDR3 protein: CASSLRLAATNEQFF
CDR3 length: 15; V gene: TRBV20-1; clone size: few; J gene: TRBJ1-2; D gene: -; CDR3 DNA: TGCAGTGCTAGAGGTAATGCCGGCCGGGCTTATGGCTACACCTTC; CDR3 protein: CSARGNAGRAYGYTF
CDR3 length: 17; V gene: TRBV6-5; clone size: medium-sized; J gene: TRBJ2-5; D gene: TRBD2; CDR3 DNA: TGTGCCAGCAGTCGCCCTGCTTCCGGGACTAGCATAAAGACCCAGTACTTC; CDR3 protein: CASSRPASGTSIKTQYF